The entry below describes one T cell receptor beta chain. The antigen is not known. Terminally differentiated effector memory CD45RA+ cells were excluded from the naive CD8 cells, which were CD45RO-negative and positively selected for CCR7. This entry comes from a study of shared clonotypes between healthy human individuals. The wider study: CD4 naive and CD4 memory each took three plates per donor, while CD8 naive took two and CD8 memory one.

For sorted subsets, 150 to 200 ng DNA per replicate equaled tens of thousands of T cell genomes. Measured with immunoSEQ multiplex PCR; TCRdb has only the in-frame clones, and not every one. The table has around 2,000,000 clones, about 94% seen once; the top ten hold 0.95% to 1.5%. General study findings and limits: Across subsets, estimated richness was generally greater for naive than for memory populations. All-four-donor shared clonotypes had higher generation probabilities than non-shared clonotypes did.

Germline CDR1 GTSNPN, CDR2 SVGIG (reference sequence). The ends were cut back, 5 bases at V and 2 bases at J, with 17 bases in the middle. The CDR3 sequence is 15 residues long. Sequencing input: naive CD8+ T cells sorted from blood. The TCR was taken from a man aged 18-30 years in good health. The genes are TRBV30 and TRBJ2-3, with TRBD1 as a possible D gene (5 bases). The CDR3 spells CAWVPRAGDTDTQYF. The CDR3 bases are TGTGCCTGGGTCCCCAGGGCTGGGGACACAGATACGCAGTATTTT. Based on the CDR3 plus reference TRBV30 and TRBJ2-3, the full variable domain is SQTIHQWPATLVQPVGSPLSLECTVEGTSNPNLYWYRQAAGRGLQLLFYSVGIGQISSEVPQNLSASRPQDRQFILSSKKLLLSDSGFYLCAWVPRAGDTDTQYFGPGTRLTVL.